This T cell receptor (beta chain) was retrieved from a study of cytomegalovirus exposure and HLA in healthy donors. Study in general: There were 350 to 400 genotyped donors. Of these, 81% fell in the genetic ancestry cluster associated with self-reported Caucasian donors. Study-wide results and caveats: Most of the TCR beta V segments (in an earlier analysis) were productive either about 90% or about 30% of the time.

The germline CDR1 and CDR2 sequences are MNHNY and SVGAGI (reference sequence). J was trimmed by 3 bases and V by 6 bases; bases with no gene match: 7. The CDR3 is 14 amino acids. In nominal health when sampled, donors likely had unrecorded immune exposures nonetheless. About this clone itself: The antigen remains unidentified.

The primer mix had 60 Vbeta and 13 Jbeta primers. Some clones are missing from TCRdb's copy, which holds only in-frame ones; the method was immunoSEQ multiplex PCR. Among some 180,000 clones listed, 77% were seen once. The rearrangement uses TRBV6-6 and TRBJ1-1; 7 bases are shared with TRBD1. The receptor's source is a woman aged 60-75 years in good health and CMV-seropositive. Input material: PBMCs. CDR3 DNA: TGTGCCAGCAGGTCGACAGGGTCACACACTGAAGCTTTCTTT. Translation: CASRSTGSHTEAFF.